This TCR beta chain emerged from a study of OX40 agonist ivuxolimab in advanced cancers. Overall study context: Subjects had a mean age of about 65 years, with a range of about 23 to 90; about 83% were male. Prior anti-PD-1, anti-PD-L1 or anti-CTLA-4 therapy did not bar entry, and around 39% had some.

Libraries were prepared by immunoSEQ multiplex PCR; TCRdb keeps only in-frame clonotypes and omits some of them. The data contain nearly 45,000 clones, 75% to 85% of them singletons. The sequences come from CD4+ or CD8+ T cells sorted from blood, collected in a trial of the OX40 agonist ivuxolimab. The TCR sequence derives from an adult with an advanced solid tumor such as melanoma, head and neck, liver or kidney cancer.

The CDR3 reads CASSQDLAGYGYTF. The CDR3 bases are TGTGCCAGCAGCCAGGACCTAGCCGGCTATGGCTACACCTTC. The chain is built from TRBV5-6 and TRBJ1-2; D uncertain. The ends were cut back, 4 bases at V and 4 bases at J, with 14 bases in the middle. The CDR3 totals 14 residues. Germline CDR1 is SGHDT and CDR2 is YYEEEE.